One and the same sample provided the 15 T cell receptor beta chains below, sequenced in a study of CD8 T cells in Susac syndrome. About 0.5 to 1 ug RNA was reverse transcribed with random hexamers. TCRdb re-called the immunoSEQ multiplex PCR reads through MiXCR, storing one row per CDR3 protein. Among roughly 150,000 distinct CDR3 sequences listed, roughly nine tenths were seen once. The sample comprised CD4+ T cells from PBMCs. The source of these receptors is a human donor in good health.

The chain couples TRBV9 to TRBJ1-1, with D hard to call. V was cut by 3 bases and J by 0 bases, with 6 bases left in between. CDR3 length: 13 amino acids. Germline CDR1 reads SGDLS; CDR2 reads YYNGEE. CDR3 protein: CASSANLNTEAFF. Here the CDR3 DNA reads TGTGCCAGCAGCGCTAACCTGAACACTGAAGCTTTCTTT.

The chain employs TRBV7-2 and TRBJ2-3; D unresolved. Per germline, CDR1 SGHTA and CDR2 FQGNSA. This CDR3 region has 15 residues. Trimming took 5 bases from V and 0 from J, leaving 12 bases between them. This CDR3 is CASSRAQRSTDTQYF. CDR3 DNA sequence: TGTGCCAGCAGCCGCGCCCAGCGTAGCACAGATACGCAGTATTTT.

The chain combines TRBV28 with TRBJ1-1; TRBD1 agrees at 7 bases. Looked up from germline, CDR1 is MDHEN and CDR2 is SYDVKM. V lost 4 bases, J lost 4 bases, and 9 bases stayed unmatched. The CDR3 runs to 15 residues. In DNA, the CDR3 is TGTGCCAGCAGTTCAGGGGGGCAGGGAGGCACTGAAGCTTTCTTT. It encodes CASSSGGQGGTEAFF.

This clonotype has only one observation. The V call is TRBV7-9, the J call TRBJ1-6; D remains ambiguous. The CDR3 consists of 13 residues. Germline V CDR1 and CDR2: SEHNR, FQNEAQ (reference sequence). V shed 3 bases and J shed 8 bases, with 8 bases lying between them. The CDR3 here is CASSLDGDSPLHF. Here the CDR3 DNA reads TGTGCCAGCAGCTTGGACGGGGATTCACCCCTCCACTTT.

The chain employs TRBV2 and TRBJ2-5, with D unclear. The CDR3 sequence is 15 residues long. The germline V gene has CDR1 SNHLY and CDR2 FYNNEI. Between the trimmed V and J ends, which lost 4 bases and 1 base, there was a span of 13 bases. In DNA form, the CDR3 reads TGTGCCAGCAGTGCGTCCTTGGGATTCCAAGAGACCCAGTACTTC. It yields the protein CASSASLGFQETQYF.

The genes are TRBV5-4 and TRBJ1-5; 9 bases fit TRBD1. The V gene's germline CDR1 is SGHNT and CDR2 YYREEE (reference sequence). This CDR3 is 16 amino acids long. The J segment lost 4 bases and the V segment lost 4 bases, leaving 9 bases of the junction unmatched. DNA for the CDR3: TGTGCCAGCAGCCACGGAACAGGGGGCGGAAATCAGCCCCAGCATTTT. It specifies CASSHGTGGGNQPQHF.

The DNA of the CDR3 is TGTGCCAGCAGTGTTCAGGGGAGGAGCTATGGCTACACCTTC. This translates into CASSVQGRSYGYTF. The V gene is TRBV6-5, the J gene TRBJ1-2; weak D call: TRBD1 (6 bases). The CDR3 consists of 14 residues. V was cut by 5 bases and J by 4 bases, with 14 bases left in between. CDR1 is MNHEY and CDR2 is SVGAGI in the germline V gene.

This chain links TRBV9 with TRBJ1-5; a weak D match, TRBD1 (5 bases). V was pared by 0 bases and J by 6 bases, with 10 bases between. This CDR3 has 14 amino acids. Germline V CDR1 and CDR2: SGDLS, YYNGEE. The CDR3 loop is CASSVDGGPQPQHF. The CDR3 DNA is TGTGCCAGCAGCGTAGATGGGGGACCTCAGCCCCAGCATTTT.

This rearrangement joins TRBV6-2 or TRBV6-3 to TRBJ2-6, with 8 bases fitting TRBD1. Per the germline V gene, CDR1 is MNHEY and CDR2 is SVGEGT. Trimming removed 2 bases from V and 1 base from J; junction bases left unmatched: 4. The CDR3 has 17 residues. The chain's CDR3 is CASSYPTGESGANVLTF. In nucleotides, the CDR3 is TGTGCCAGCAGTTACCCGACAGGGGAGTCTGGGGCCAACGTCCTGACTTTC.

This clonotype is a singleton in its sample. The J gene is TRBJ2-3, the V gene TRBV30, with D possibly TRBD1 on 6 matching bases. Germline values: CDR1 GTSNPN, CDR2 SVGIG (reference sequence). CDR3 size: 13 residues. Trimming shortened V by 7 bases and J by 1 base, and 12 bases separated the two germline ends. CDR3 nucleotide sequence: TGTGCCTTGATTGACAGGCGCACAGATACGCAGTATTTT. Translating gives CALIDRRTDTQYF. The full variable domain, in which reference TRBV30 and TRBJ2-3 provide the parts outside the CDR3, is SQTIHQWPATLVQPVGSPLSLECTVEGTSNPNLYWYRQAAGRGLQLLFYSVGIGQISSEVPQNLSASRPQDRQFILSSKKLLLSDSGFYLCALIDRRTDTQYFGPGTRLTVL.

This chain connects TRBV20-1 to TRBJ2-1, with TRBD2 as a possible D gene (6 bases). Germline CDR1 reads DFQATT; CDR2 reads SNEGSKA (reference sequence). This CDR3 has 12 residues. The CDR3 here is CSTGGVYNEQFF. The DNA of the CDR3 is TGCAGCACCGGGGGAGTCTACAATGAGCAGTTCTTC.

The chain combines TRBV20-1 with TRBJ2-3; D is possibly TRBD2 (7 bases). Per germline, CDR1 DFQATT and CDR2 SNEGSKA (reference sequence). Trimming stripped 3 bases from V and 2 bases from J, with 15 bases between. The CDR3 totals 15 residues. The CDR3 region is CSASDAGAPTDTQYF. In nucleotides, the CDR3 is TGCAGTGCTAGTGATGCGGGGGCCCCCACAGATACGCAGTATTTT.

The chain links TRBV29-1 to TRBJ2-5; 8 bases map to TRBD2. Trimming removed 7 bases from V and 3 bases from J; junction bases left unmatched: 7. This CDR3 has 13 amino acids. Looked up from germline, CDR1 is SQVTM and CDR2 is ANQGSEA. CDR3 in amino acids: CSATTSVKETQYF. CDR3 nucleotide sequence: TGCAGCGCAACGACTAGCGTGAAAGAGACCCAGTACTTC.

The rearrangement joins TRBV5-1 to TRBJ2-2; D unclear. With 2 bases removed from V and 5 bases from J, the gap between germline ends came to 7 bases. CDR1 is SGHRS, CDR2 YFSETQ, per germline. This CDR3 is 13 amino acids long. This chain's CDR3 is CASSFIGTGELFF. In nucleotides, the CDR3 is TGCGCCAGCAGCTTCATCGGGACCGGGGAGCTGTTTTTT. The complete variable domain, with remaining parts taken from reference TRBV5-1 and TRBJ2-2, reads KAGVTQTPRYLIKTRGQQVTLSCSPISGHRSVSWYQQTPGQGLQFLFEYFSETQRNKGNFPGRFSGRQFSNSRSEMNVSTLELGDSALYLCASSFIGTGELFFGEGSRLTVL.

The chain couples TRBV10-3 to TRBJ2-7; perhaps D is TRBD1 or TRBD2 (5 bases each). CDR1 ENHRY and CDR2 SYGVKD come from the germline V gene. V lost 4 bases and J lost 3, with 16 bases in between. The CDR3 covers 15 residues. The CDR3 DNA reads as TGTGCCATCAGTGGGGGGTTGACAGCCTACTACGAGCAGTACTTC. Its translation: CAISGGLTAYYEQYF.